This T cell receptor beta chain was captured by sequencing in a study of Tregs in tolerant kidney transplant recipients. The wider study: Related graft donors supplied nonmyeloablative bone marrow transplants, and mixed chimerism was transient. The study, taken as a whole, reports: In tolerant patients, donor-specific Tregs outgrew total Tregs, suggesting antigen-driven expansion. This study did not directly address biological reproducibility.

Libraries were prepared by immunoSEQ multiplex PCR; TCRdb keeps only in-frame clonotypes and omits some of them. The sample data list about 52,000 clones. On this clone itself: Its antigen is still unknown. The CDR3 is cut off 3 residues early in the read; its end comes from the germline J gene. The same CDR3 is also encoded by other DNA sequences in this sample.

The J segment lost 5 bases and the V segment lost 2 bases, leaving 4 bases of the junction unmatched. This CDR3 comprises 14 residues. Germline lookup yields CDR1 SGHRS and CDR2 YFSETQ. The receptor was derived from a human donor who received a combined kidney and bone marrow transplant. Sequences were derived from CD4+ T cells from blood, sampled before the transplant. V and J are TRBV5-1 and TRBJ1-2; 9 nucleotides match TRBD1. CDR3 sequence: CASSLPGQGYGYTF. Partial CDR3 DNA: TGCGCCAGCAGCTTACCCGGACAGGGGTATGGC.